This T cell receptor (beta chain) was recovered during a study of regulatory T cells in long-lasting Graves disease (dated by TCRdb to 2020 to 2023). With respect to the entire study: Persistent Graves' disease was defined as persistently positive TSH receptor autoantibodies together with antithyroid drug treatment for over 5 years. Peripheral blood TCR sequencing and RNA sequencing compared persistent Graves' disease patients with newly diagnosed Graves' disease patients. The study was registered as a clinical trial and conducted in China. A total of about 35 samples underwent TCR sequencing: about 13 from persistent and approximately 20 from newly diagnosed Graves' disease patients. On average, persistent Graves' disease patients in the clinical cohort had been on antithyroid drugs for about 10 years. Broader findings and caveats from the paper: Only the TCR beta chain was sequenced and analyzed. Because the primary lesion, thyroid tissue, could not be accessed, the study looked at peripheral blood alone. More public clonotypes were shared among persistent patients (roughly 2,900) than among newly diagnosed patients (roughly 960). Lower TCR Shannon entropy and fewer highly expanded clones were observed in persistent Graves' disease patients than in newly diagnosed patients, which suggested clonal expansion. As a limitation, the authors acknowledged that the small sample size may reduce accuracy. Preferential use of TRBV28, TRBJ1-2 and TRBJ2-5 was observed in persistent disease, whereas TRBV20-1 and TRBJ2-1 were favored in newly diagnosed disease.

At least ten counts were recorded for this clonotype. Its antigen specificity is not known. No base quality information exists; no much larger clone differs at one position. The time point tag for this specimen amounts to: persistent/refractory GD, antithyroid drugs over 5 years with positive TRAb. For both TCR sequencing and RNA sequencing, RNA was extracted from PBMCs using TRIzol. Graves' disease was diagnosed according to American Thyroid Association guidelines. Patients for the study were recruited at an endocrinology department in Xi'an, China. Each patient gave approximately 9.7 milliliters of peripheral blood, collected in an EDTA anticoagulant tube. Ficoll Paque Plus density gradient separation was used to isolate PBMCs, and no further T cell sorting was done. An Agilent 2100 Bioanalyzer and agarose gel were used to check RNA quality, and a NanoDrop 2000 was used to measure RNA concentration.

To prepare the library, multiplex PCR was applied. Sequencing took place on an Illumina HiSeq 4000. To build TCR beta libraries, CDR3 regions were amplified by Arm-PCR using iRepertoire HTBI primers. Before sequencing, the PCR products underwent gel purification. The authors' pipeline ran thus. A total of under 80 TRBV and more than twelve TRBJ segments were identified across samples and were used for gene usage analysis of CDR3 amino acid clonotypes. COPE and FqMerger were used to merge the filtered high-quality paired reads into contigs. Contigs were aligned with BLAST to IMGT TRBV, TRBD and TRBJ reference genes, and CDR3 was defined per IMGT. Highly expanded clones were defined as clonotypes with a frequency above 0.1%. Repertoire diversity was measured by Shannon entropy, and V-J evenness by the Gini coefficient. A clonotype found in more than one individual was treated as public. The public reads were reanalyzed by TCRdb: fastp trimming at Q25, MiXCR alignment, in-frame beta chains only. Merged by CDR3 protein, the rows form single entries marked with the most common genes and DNA. The V and J calls come from TCRdb's annotation, not from the publication. The sample table records 430,000 or so distinct CDR3 sequences; around a fifth of these occur just once. The ten largest make up more than 13% of the sample.

V is pared back by 5 bases and J by 2 bases, with 10 bases lying between the germline termini. CDR1 and CDR2 (MNHNS, SASEGT) derive from the germline V gene. The CDR3 numbers 13 residues from cysteine through phenylalanine. The entry retains the CDR3 DNA only, 39 bases that are in frame from base 1. Material: peripheral blood mononuclear cells (PBMCs), obtained when the disease was refractory, from a patient treated with antithyroid drugs. The sequence links TRBV6-1 to TRBJ2-7; there is no confident call for the D gene. This clonotype originated in a female donor with Graves disease. The CDR3 protein: CASSKTQTYEQYF. The DNA is TGTGCCAGCAGTAAGACGCAGACCTACGAGCAGTACTTC.